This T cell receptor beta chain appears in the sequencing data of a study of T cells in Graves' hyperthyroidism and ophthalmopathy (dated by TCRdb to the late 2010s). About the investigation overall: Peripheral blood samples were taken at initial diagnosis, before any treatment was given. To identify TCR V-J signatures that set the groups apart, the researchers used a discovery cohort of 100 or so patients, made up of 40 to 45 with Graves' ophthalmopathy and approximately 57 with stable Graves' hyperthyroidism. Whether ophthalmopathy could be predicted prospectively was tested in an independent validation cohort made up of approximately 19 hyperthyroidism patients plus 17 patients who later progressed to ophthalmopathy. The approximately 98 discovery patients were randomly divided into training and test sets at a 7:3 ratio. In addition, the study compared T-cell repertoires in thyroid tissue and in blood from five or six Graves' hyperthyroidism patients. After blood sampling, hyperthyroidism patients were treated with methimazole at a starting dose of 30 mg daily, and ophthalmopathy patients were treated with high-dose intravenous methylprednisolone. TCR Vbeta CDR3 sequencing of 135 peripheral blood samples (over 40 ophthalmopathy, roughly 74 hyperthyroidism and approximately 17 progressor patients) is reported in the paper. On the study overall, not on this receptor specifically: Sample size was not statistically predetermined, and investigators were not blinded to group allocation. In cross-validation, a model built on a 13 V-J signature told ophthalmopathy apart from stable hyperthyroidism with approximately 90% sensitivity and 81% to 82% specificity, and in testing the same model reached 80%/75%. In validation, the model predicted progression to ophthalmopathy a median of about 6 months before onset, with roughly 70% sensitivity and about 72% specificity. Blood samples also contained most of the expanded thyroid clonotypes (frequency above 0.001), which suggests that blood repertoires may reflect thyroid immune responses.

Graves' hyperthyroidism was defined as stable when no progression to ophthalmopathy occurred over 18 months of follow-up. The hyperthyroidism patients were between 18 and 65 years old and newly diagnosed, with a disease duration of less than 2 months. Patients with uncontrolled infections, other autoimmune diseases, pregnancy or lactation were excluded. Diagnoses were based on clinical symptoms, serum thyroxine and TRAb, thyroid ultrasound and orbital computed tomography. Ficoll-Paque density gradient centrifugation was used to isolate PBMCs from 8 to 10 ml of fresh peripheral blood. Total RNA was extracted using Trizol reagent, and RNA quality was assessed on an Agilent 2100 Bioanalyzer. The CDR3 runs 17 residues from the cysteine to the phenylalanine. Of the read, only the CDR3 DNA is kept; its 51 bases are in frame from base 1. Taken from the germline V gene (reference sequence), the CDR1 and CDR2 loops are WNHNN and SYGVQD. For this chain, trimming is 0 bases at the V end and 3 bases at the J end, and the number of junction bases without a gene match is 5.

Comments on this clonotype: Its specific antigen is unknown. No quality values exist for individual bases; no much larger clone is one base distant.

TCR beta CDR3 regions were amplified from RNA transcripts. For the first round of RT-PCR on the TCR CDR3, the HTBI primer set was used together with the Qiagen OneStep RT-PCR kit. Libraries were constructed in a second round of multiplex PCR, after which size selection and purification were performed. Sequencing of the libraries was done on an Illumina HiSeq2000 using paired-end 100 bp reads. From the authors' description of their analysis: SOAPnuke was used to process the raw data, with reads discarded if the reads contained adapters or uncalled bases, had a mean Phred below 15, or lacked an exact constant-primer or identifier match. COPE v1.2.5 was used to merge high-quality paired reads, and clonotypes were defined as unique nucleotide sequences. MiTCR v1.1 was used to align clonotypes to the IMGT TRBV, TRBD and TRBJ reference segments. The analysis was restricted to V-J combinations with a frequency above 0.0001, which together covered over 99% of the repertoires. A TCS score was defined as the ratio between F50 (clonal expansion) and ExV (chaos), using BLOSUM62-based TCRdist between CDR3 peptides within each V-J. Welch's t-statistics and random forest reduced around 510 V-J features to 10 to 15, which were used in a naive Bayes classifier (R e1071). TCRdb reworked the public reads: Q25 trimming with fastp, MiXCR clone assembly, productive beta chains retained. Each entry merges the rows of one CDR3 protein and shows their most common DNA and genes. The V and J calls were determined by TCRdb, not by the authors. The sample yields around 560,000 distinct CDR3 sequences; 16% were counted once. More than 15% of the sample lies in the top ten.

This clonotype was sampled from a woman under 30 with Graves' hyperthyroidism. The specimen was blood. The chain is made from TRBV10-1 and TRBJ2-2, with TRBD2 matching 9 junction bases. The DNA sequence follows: TGCGCCAGCAGTGAGTCGTTTGCGGGAGGGGACACCGGGGAGCTGTTTTTT. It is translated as CASSESFAGGDTGELFF.